The subject of this entry is one T cell receptor beta chain. In the authors' workflow: Amplification of reference gene primers provided the estimated nucleated cell counts. Sequencing used immunoSEQ multiplex PCR; TCRdb keeps in-frame clones, though not all of them. V, J and clone size are those of that table, while D and trimming were read from the DNA. The top ten hold around 4.3% of the sample, which has more than 55,000 clones, about 92% seen once. The data belong to a study of blood T cell repertoires in COVID-19. As for the study in general: The samples span acute and convalescent COVID-19 from the United States, Italy and Spain.

V was pared by 2 bases and J by 4 bases, with 12 bases of the junction left unmatched. From germline, CDR1 is SGHKS and CDR2 YYEKEE (reference sequence). The CDR3 is made up of 17 amino acids. The origin of this receptor is a man in his fifties or sixties with active COVID-19. Sequences were obtained from peripheral blood. The rearrangement joins TRBV5-5 to TRBJ2-7, with 10 bases lining up with TRBD1. The CDR3 DNA reads as TGTGCCAGCAGCTTACTTACGACCGGGACAGGGGTTTACGAGCAGTACTTC. Translation: CASSLLTTGTGVYEQYF.